The entry below gives a single T cell receptor (beta chain) sequence along with its context. This sample was taken from a study of blood T cell repertoires in COVID-19. As handled by the study authors: Reference gene primer amplification gave nucleated cell count estimates. TCRdb's copy holds only in-frame clones and misses some; the assay was immunoSEQ multiplex PCR. Clone size and V and J calls were adopted from that table, with D and trimming inferred from the DNA. The sample records some 80,000 clones, roughly 85% being singletons. While infection was still active, Seattle patients were enrolled and then followed longitudinally. V was cut by 3 bases and J by 0 bases, with 15 bases left in between. This CDR3 spans 16 amino acids. Germline-derived CDR1 and CDR2 are KGHSH and LQKENI.

The TCR originated in a man in his fifties with COVID-19, enrolled during active disease. The sample taken for sequencing was peripheral blood. The chain carries TRBV18 and TRBJ2-7; D is perhaps TRBD1 (6 bases). The CDR3 DNA follows: TGTGCCAGCTCACCTCAACAGGGTTACAGCTCCTACGAGCAGTACTTC. This translates into CASSPQQGYSSYEQYF.